Shown below are 30 T cell receptor beta chains from a single sample sequenced in a study of blood T cells in healthy people across ages. Primed by a sample-barcoded 5' primer and a J-beta primer mix, a second PCR proceeded for about 6 to 11 cycles. One entry per CDR3 protein, called by TCRdb with MiXCR from the 5' RACE reads. The data hold some 930,000 distinct CDR3 sequences, with 25% to 35% observed a single time. This same sample was also taken into another study, of T cells of mothers and their children.

Sample: blood. The receptors derive from a middle-aged woman in good health.

The sample holds a few counts of this clonotype. J is TRBJ1-2 and V is TRBV6-6, with D maybe TRBD1 (5 bases). Germline values: CDR1 MNHNY, CDR2 SVGAGI (reference sequence). The V and J ends lost 5 bases and 5 bases respectively, with 21 bases between them. CDR3 length: 16 residues. The CDR3 sequence is CASSPPGVRILYGYTF. The DNA for the CDR3 is TGTGCCAGCAGTCCCCCGGGGGTACGAATCCTATATGGCTACACCTTC.

This chain links TRBV30 with TRBJ1-4, with 9 bases lining up with TRBD1. V lost 2 bases and J lost 6; bases outside the gene matches: 4. Germline CDR1 and CDR2: GTSNPN and SVGIG (reference sequence). CDR3 length equals 14 residues. CDR3 nucleotides: TGTGCCTGGAGTCGCAACAGGGGGCATGAAAAACTGTTTTTT. The encoded protein is CAWSRNRGHEKLFF.

The chain couples TRBV6-6 to TRBJ2-7; D remains ambiguous. CDR3 length: 15 residues. Germline CDR1 is MNHNY and CDR2 is SVGAGI (reference sequence). Trimming took 4 bases from V and 3 from J, leaving 16 bases between them. CDR3 loop: CASSSRKEALYEQYF. CDR3 coding DNA: TGTGCCAGCAGTTCCCGCAAAGAGGCCCTCTACGAGCAGTACTTC.

This clonotype was recorded at least ten times. The rearrangement links TRBV29-1 to TRBJ1-3; perhaps TRBD1 as D (5 bases). Germline-derived CDR1 and CDR2 are SQVTM and ANQGSEA. The CDR3 totals 15 residues. Between the trimmed V and J ends, which lost 0 bases and 4 bases, there was a span of 13 bases. CDR3 sequence reads: CSVEDWRGAGNTIYF. CDR3 nucleotides: TGCAGCGTTGAAGACTGGAGGGGAGCCGGAAACACCATATATTTT. The full variable domain, rest sourced from reference TRBV29-1 and TRBJ1-3, is SAVISQKPSRDICQRGTSLTIQCQVDSQVTMMFWYRQQPGQSLTLIATANQGSEATYESGFVIDKFPISRPNLTFSTLTVSNMSPEDSSIYLCSVEDWRGAGNTIYFGEGSWLTVV.

In its sample, this clonotype was seen many times. J is TRBJ1-2 and V is TRBV14; TRBD1 matches 10 bases. The CDR3 loop spans 14 amino acids. CDR1 is SGHDN and CDR2 is FVKESK in the germline V gene. V was clipped by 2 bases and J by 10 bases; unmatched bases: 7. In DNA, the CDR3 is TGTGCCAGCAGCCAATATTGGGACAGGGGAAACTACACCTTC. Its protein product is CASSQYWDRGNYTF.

Many counts were recorded for this clonotype. The V and J genes are TRBV4-3 and TRBJ1-2; 9 bases map to TRBD1. The V gene's germline CDR1 is LGHNA and CDR2 YSLEER. The CDR3 has 17 residues. The V gene end was trimmed by 3 bases and the J gene end by 1 base; junction bases not matched to a gene: 9. In nucleotides, the CDR3 is TGCGCCAGCAGCCATGCGACCGGGACAGGGCTTAACTATGGCTACACCTTC. Amino acid sequence: CASSHATGTGLNYGYTF.

This chain uses TRBV5-1 with TRBJ2-1; D uncertain. Per the germline V gene, CDR1 is SGHRS and CDR2 is YFSETQ. The CDR3 extends over 15 amino acids. Trimming pared 0 bases from V and 6 bases from J, leaving 13 bases between. The CDR3 region has the DNA TGCGCCAGCAGCTTGGGGCAGGTAGTAGCCAATGAGCAGTTCTTC. Amino acid sequence: CASSLGQVVANEQFF. Full variable domain (rest looked up from reference TRBV5-1 and TRBJ2-1): KAGVTQTPRYLIKTRGQQVTLSCSPISGHRSVSWYQQTPGQGLQFLFEYFSETQRNKGNFPGRFSGRQFSNSRSEMNVSTLELGDSALYLCASSLGQVVANEQFFGPGTRLTVL.

The chain couples TRBV6-1 to TRBJ2-3, with D hard to call. V was cut by 0 bases and J by 5 bases, with 12 bases left in between. This CDR3 comprises 15 residues. Germline lookup yields CDR1 MNHNS and CDR2 SASEGT. The CDR3 loop is CASSEAWRSGDTQYF. The CDR3 DNA reads as TGTGCCAGCAGTGAAGCTTGGCGGTCGGGAGATACGCAGTATTTT.

A note on this clonotype: Just one base apart from a much larger clone, this may be a read error. This chain links TRBV27 with TRBJ2-4, with 9 bases that match TRBD2. Near its end, the DNA agrees better with TRBJ2-7, so the J call may be wrong. CDR1 is MNHEY and CDR2 is SMNVEV in the germline V gene (reference sequence). The CDR3 has 14 amino acids. As DNA, the CDR3 is TGTGCCAGCAGTCTATTTTTAGCGGGGGACGAGCAGTACTTC. The encoded protein is CASSLFLAGDEQYF.

V and J are TRBV27 and TRBJ2-3; D remains ambiguous. V lost 6 bases, J lost 9 bases, and 16 bases lay in between. Germline CDR1 reads MNHEY; CDR2 reads SMNVEV (reference sequence). The CDR3 totals 13 residues. The CDR3 DNA sequence: TGTGCCAGCAGGCCGCAGGCGGTCGGCACGCAGTATTTT. It encodes CASRPQAVGTQYF.

This clonotype showed up just a few times. The chain recombines TRBV7-9 with TRBJ1-2; D might be TRBD1 (5 bases). The CDR3 totals 14 residues. Germline V CDR1 and CDR2: SEHNR, FQNEAQ (reference sequence). V lost 4 bases and J lost 4, with 13 bases in between. CDR3 in amino acids: CASSSLGGVYGYTF. DNA for the CDR3: TGTGCCAGCAGCTCCCTTGGGGGGGTCTATGGCTACACCTTC.

The DNA of the CDR3 is TGTGCCAGCAGTTACTCGACCAGGCGACTGAATTCACCCCTCCACTTT. This gives the protein CASSYSTRRLNSPLHF. The V and J genes are TRBV6-5 and TRBJ1-6; D is uncertain. CDR1 is MNHEY, CDR2 SVGAGI, per germline. Trimming left V 0 bases short and J 7 bases short, with 13 bases between. The CDR3 has 16 residues.

V gene TRBV3-1 combines with J gene TRBJ2-1, with 10 nucleotides matching TRBD1. Germline CDR1 reads LGHDT; CDR2 reads YNNKEL (reference sequence). Trimming took 0 bases from V and 4 from J; bases not matched to a gene: 3. This CDR3 is 16 amino acids long. CDR3 sequence (DNA): TGTGCCAGCAGCCAAGAAGGGACAGGGGCTTACAATGAGCAGTTCTTC. Translated: CASSQEGTGAYNEQFF.

In its sample, this clonotype was seen a few times. J is TRBJ2-5 and V is TRBV3-1; D may be TRBD1 or TRBD2 (5 bases each). The CDR3 totals 16 residues. Germline V CDR1 and CDR2: LGHDT, YNNKEL (reference sequence). Trimming stripped 4 bases from V and 3 bases from J, with 18 bases between. CDR3 sequence reads: CASSPERGDGEETQYF. DNA for the CDR3: TGTGCCAGCAGCCCTGAAAGAGGGGACGGAGAAGAGACCCAGTACTTC.

The chain couples TRBV20-1 to TRBJ1-6, with D perhaps TRBD1 (6 bases). Germline assignment: CDR1 DFQATT and CDR2 SNEGSKA (reference sequence). The length of the CDR3 is 12 residues. V lost 3 bases and J lost 10, with 10 bases in between. The CDR3 sequence is CSARKGGSPLHF. CDR3 bases: TGCAGTGCTAGGAAAGGGGGATCACCCCTCCACTTT.

The chain employs TRBV7-9 and TRBJ1-2; D perhaps matches TRBD1 (5 bases). The CDR3 has 15 residues. Trimming shortened V by 5 bases and J by 4 bases, and 17 bases separated the two germline ends. Germline V lookup: CDR1 SEHNR, CDR2 FQNEAQ (reference sequence). CDR3 nucleotide sequence: TGTGCCAGCAGCCTCCAGCGGGTACAGGTCTATGGCTACACCTTC. Its translation: CASSLQRVQVYGYTF.

This clonotype was counted a few times. V usage is TRBV5-1 and J usage is TRBJ1-2; 7 nucleotides agree with TRBD1. Germline CDR1 and CDR2: SGHRS and YFSETQ. V was clipped by 4 bases and J by 2 bases; unmatched bases: 5. This CDR3 is 14 amino acids long. The CDR3 loop is CASSRDSQNYGYTF. CDR3 DNA: TGCGCCAGCAGCCGGGACAGCCAAAACTATGGCTACACCTTC.

DNA for the CDR3: TGCGCCAGCAGCTGGAGCGGGGGAGACAATGAGCAGTACTTC. It is translated as CASSWSGGDNEQYF. The J gene is TRBJ2-7, the V gene TRBV5-1; 8 nucleotides align to TRBD2. There are 14 residues in the CDR3. The germline V gene encodes CDR1 SGHRS and CDR2 YFSETQ. The V segment lost 3 bases and the J segment 7 bases; nucleotides outside the gene matches: 9.

The chain joins TRBV28 to TRBJ2-5, with D tentatively TRBD1 (5 bases). CDR3 length: 13 amino acids. CDR1 and CDR2 from the germline V gene are MDHEN and SYDVKM. Trimming removed 7 bases from V and 7 bases from J, with 16 bases in between. The CDR3 sequence: CASISGHVGTQYF. The CDR3 nucleotides read TGTGCCAGCATCTCAGGACATGTAGGGACCCAGTACTTC. Together with reference TRBV28 and TRBJ2-5, the CDR3 gives the full variable domain: DVKVTQSSRYLVKRTGEKVFLECVQDMDHENMFWYRQDPGLGLRLIYFSYDVKMKEKGDIPEGYSVSREKKERFSLILESASTNQTSMYLCASISGHVGTQYFGPGTRLLVL.

This clonotype has at least ten counts. The gene calls are TRBV9 and TRBJ2-7; tentatively, D is TRBD1 (5 bases). Per germline, CDR1 SGDLS and CDR2 YYNGEE. The CDR3 is 15 amino acids. V lost 0 bases to trimming and J lost 2 bases, with 12 bases between them. The CDR3 is CASSVGAGITYEQYF. The DNA for the CDR3 is TGTGCCAGCAGCGTAGGGGCAGGGATTACCTACGAGCAGTACTTC.

This clonotype was counted at least ten times. The rearrangement links TRBV12-3 or TRBV12-4 to TRBJ1-2, with 12 positions matching TRBD1. This CDR3 region has 14 residues. The trim removed 7 bases at V and 7 bases at J, leaving 7 bases unmatched. The DNA for the CDR3 is TGTGCCAGCACCCGGGGACAGGGGGCAGGTGGCTACACCTTC. It codes for CASTRGQGAGGYTF.

The rearrangement joins TRBV27 to TRBJ2-7, with D perhaps being TRBD1 or TRBD2 (5 bases each). CDR3 length: 15 amino acids. Germline-derived CDR1 and CDR2 are MNHEY and SMNVEV (reference sequence). Trimming took off 2 bases at V and 1 base at J, with 12 bases between the two ends. CDR3 nucleotide sequence: TGTGCCAGCAGTTTAGAGGGGTTGGGGTCCTACGAGCAGTACTTC. It is translated as CASSLEGLGSYEQYF.

This clonotype has more than one count but fewer than ten. A single base separates this from a much larger clone, so it may be a read error. CDR3 sequence (DNA): TGCGCCAGCAGCTTGTCCAGCGGGGGACCCAAAGACATTCAGTACTTC. Its protein product is CASSLSSGGPKDIQYF. The rearrangement joins TRBV5-1 to TRBJ2-4; TRBD2 aligns across 8 bases. The CDR3 totals 16 residues. Germline CDR1 reads SGHRS; CDR2 reads YFSETQ.

A few counts support this clonotype. This chain links TRBV12-3 or TRBV12-4 with TRBJ1-2; D unclear. This CDR3 contains 12 residues. Trimming took off 5 bases at V and 4 bases at J, with 8 bases between the two ends. For the CDR3, the DNA is TGTGCCAGCAGTCTCCGGATCTATGGCTACACCTTC. It encodes CASSLRIYGYTF.

V is TRBV19 and J is TRBJ1-1; 9 bases align to TRBD1. With 6 bases clipped from V and 11 bases from J, the junction kept 10 bases outside the gene matches. The CDR3 is 13 amino acids. Per the germline V gene, CDR1 is LNHDA and CDR2 is SQIVND (reference sequence). The CDR3 DNA sequence: TGTGCCAGTAGGGATACAGGGGGCTTACAGGCTTTCTTT. Amino acids: CASRDTGGLQAFF.

This clonotype was recorded many times. This CDR3 reads CASSLPSNNEQFF. CDR3 sequence (DNA): TGTGCCAGCAGCTTACCTAGCAACAATGAGCAGTTCTTC. J is TRBJ2-1 and V is TRBV7-2, with D maybe TRBD2 (5 bases). V lost 2 bases and J 5 bases, leaving 7 bases between the germline ends. Germline-derived CDR1 and CDR2 are SGHTA and FQGNSA. CDR3 length: 13 amino acids.

This clonotype was counted at least ten times. The chain uses TRBV9 and TRBJ2-1, with TRBD2 matching 8 bases. With 2 bases clipped from V and 7 bases from J, the junction kept 5 bases outside the gene matches. The length of the CDR3 is 14 residues. Germline loops: CDR1 SGDLS, CDR2 YYNGEE. The CDR3 coding sequence is TGTGCCAGCAGCGTTGCGGGGGGACATAATGAGCAGTTCTTC. Translating gives CASSVAGGHNEQFF.

The rearrangement links TRBV14 to TRBJ1-4; D unclear. Germline V CDR1 and CDR2: SGHDN, FVKESK. V gave up 1 base and J gave up 10 bases, with 7 bases separating them. This CDR3 has 12 amino acids. The CDR3 coding sequence is TGTGCCAGCAGCCAAGTATCAGGAAAACTGTTTTTT. It specifies CASSQVSGKLFF. The whole variable domain, filled in from reference TRBV14 and TRBJ1-4, reads EAGVTQFPSHSVIEKGQTVTLRCDPISGHDNLYWYRRVMGKEIKFLLHFVKESKQDESGMPNNRFLAERTGGTYSTLKVQPAELEDSGVYFCASSQVSGKLFFGSGTQLSVL.

The chain links TRBV7-9 to TRBJ1-1; possible D gene TRBD1, 5 bases. This CDR3 is 14 amino acids long. The germline gives CDR1 SEHNR, CDR2 FQNEAQ (reference sequence). Trimming took off 1 base at V and 6 bases at J, with 12 bases between the two ends. CDR3 nucleotides: TGTGCCAGCAGCTTAGTTCAGGGAACTCCTGAAGCTTTCTTT. Residues: CASSLVQGTPEAFF.

There are many counts of this clonotype. This rearrangement joins TRBV27 to TRBJ2-7, with TRBD1 identical over 7 bases. The CDR3 runs to 13 residues. The V gene end was trimmed by 8 bases and the J gene end by 2 bases; junction bases not matched to a gene: 6. Germline CDR1 MNHEY, CDR2 SMNVEV (reference sequence). The CDR3 loop is CASAAGGPYEQYF. In DNA, the CDR3 is TGTGCCAGCGCCGCAGGGGGTCCCTACGAGCAGTACTTC.